The 23 T cell receptor beta chains given below trace back to one sample, sequenced in a study of cytomegalovirus exposure and HLA in healthy donors (dated by TCRdb to 2016 to 2017). The method was the immunoSEQ multiplex PCR assay. For the multiplex PCR, a mixture combining 60 forward primers for TCR Vbeta segments and 13 reverse primers for TCR Jbeta segments was used. Here the immuneACCESS table is served through TCRdb, limited to in-frame sequences with V and J called. Missing clones are a known gap in these copies; in checked studies unresolved V genes cover under half, and the rest lacks a known reason. The sample table holds around 240,000 clones, of which more than 75% were seen once. Around 5.4% of the sample is held by the ten biggest clonotypes. The source material was PBMCs. These receptors all stem from a woman in her 40s in good health and CMV-seropositive.

This chain links TRBV6-5 with TRBJ2-7; TRBD2 is a possible D gene (5 bases). CDR1 is MNHEY and CDR2 is SVGAGI in the germline V gene. Trimming stripped 4 bases from V and 6 bases from J, with 7 bases between. The CDR3 consists of 11 residues. CDR3 in DNA: TGTGCCAGCAGTTCGGGGTTCGAGCAGTACTTC. Translated: CASSSGFEQYF.

The V gene is TRBV27, the J gene TRBJ2-1, with D uncertain. The CDR3 has 13 residues. Trimming took off 2 bases at V and 0 bases at J, with 2 bases between the two ends. Per the germline V gene, CDR1 is MNHEY and CDR2 is SMNVEV (reference sequence). The CDR3 coding sequence is TGTGCCAGCAGTTTACACTCCTACAATGAGCAGTTCTTC. It translates to CASSLHSYNEQFF.

The V call is TRBV11-1, the J call TRBJ1-2, with 9 bases fitting TRBD1. This CDR3 contains 13 residues. The trim removed 5 bases at V and 8 bases at J, leaving 6 bases unmatched. Germline CDR1 and CDR2: SGHAT and FQDESV (reference sequence). The CDR3: CASSLDRGRGYTF. In DNA, the CDR3 is TGTGCCAGCAGCCTCGACAGGGGGAGGGGCTACACCTTC.

V gene TRBV30 combines with J gene TRBJ2-1; TRBD2 aligns across 8 bases. The CDR3 totals 14 residues. Germline V CDR1 and CDR2: GTSNPN, SVGIG (reference sequence). J gave up 7 bases and V 4 bases, and 9 bases lay outside the gene matches. The CDR3 loop is CAWIPGLVMNEQFF. The DNA for the CDR3 is TGTGCCTGGATCCCGGGACTAGTGATGAATGAGCAGTTCTTC.

This clone was found a few times. The J gene is TRBJ1-6, the V gene TRBV6-5, with 9 bases identical to TRBD1. This CDR3 spans 15 amino acids. Trimming at V came to 2 bases and at J to 7 bases, leaving 3 bases not matched to a gene. Germline values: CDR1 MNHEY, CDR2 SVGAGI. CDR3 amino acids: CASSYVGTGNSPLHF. CDR3 nucleotide sequence: TGTGCCAGCAGTTACGTCGGGACAGGGAATTCACCCCTCCACTTT.

The chain recombines TRBV11-2 with TRBJ2-1; 8 nucleotides align to TRBD2. The germline gives CDR1 SGHAT, CDR2 FQNNGV. The CDR3 length is 17 residues. Trimming at V came to 6 bases and at J to 4 bases, leaving 14 bases not matched to a gene. The CDR3 DNA reads TGTGCCAGCAGTTTCTTCTCGGGGGGGGCTCTATACAATGAGCAGTTCTTC. Its protein product is CASSFFSGGALYNEQFF.

The chain links TRBV6-6 to TRBJ2-7, with D perhaps matching TRBD1 (6 bases). From germline, CDR1 is MNHNY and CDR2 SVGAGI (reference sequence). There are 12 residues in the CDR3. Trimming left V 6 bases short and J 7 bases short, with 13 bases between. The CDR3 loop is CASREQGNEQYF. CDR3 sequence (DNA): TGTGCCAGCAGGGAACAGGGAAATGAGCAGTACTTC.

This chain links TRBV10-2 with TRBJ1-3; no clear D. Germline assignment: CDR1 WSHSY and CDR2 SAAADI. The ends were cut back, 3 bases at V and 2 bases at J, with 8 bases in the middle. The CDR3 runs to 14 residues. The CDR3 here is CASSDGGTGNTIYF. CDR3 DNA sequence: TGCGCCAGCAGTGATGGAGGAACTGGAAACACCATATATTTT.

In nucleotides, the CDR3 is TGTGCCAGCACCATAAGACTAGGGGGCTCAGGCTACACCTTC. Its translation: CASTIRLGGSGYTF. The chain is built from TRBV6-5 and TRBJ1-2, with TRBD1 identical over 7 bases. Trimming removed 7 bases from V and 8 bases from J; junction bases left unmatched: 13. There are 14 residues in the CDR3. Germline CDR1 is MNHEY and CDR2 is SVGAGI.

The chain employs TRBV27 and TRBJ2-7, with 7 bases aligning to TRBD2. Germline V CDR1 and CDR2: MNHEY, SMNVEV (reference sequence). The CDR3 loop spans 14 amino acids. With V trimmed by 2 bases and J by 3 bases, 4 bases remained unmatched. The CDR3 DNA reads TGTGCCAGCAGTTTAGGCGGGAGACGCTACGAGCAGTACTTC. It yields the protein CASSLGGRRYEQYF.

This sequence joins TRBV7-2 and TRBJ2-7; 12 bases align to TRBD2. Germline V gene sequence: CDR1 SGHTA, CDR2 FQGNSA. CDR3 size: 18 residues. Losses at the gene ends were 5 bases for V and 0 bases for J; bases not matched to a gene: 11. CDR3 in amino acids: CASSVTSGSRTSSYEQYF. In DNA, the CDR3 is TGTGCCAGCAGCGTGACTAGCGGGAGTCGTACTAGCTCCTACGAGCAGTACTTC.

J is TRBJ2-1 and V is TRBV18; the match to TRBD2 covers 13 bases. V dropped 2 bases and J dropped 9; count of bases not matched to a gene: 4. The CDR3 is 15 residues long. Germline CDR1 KGHSH, CDR2 LQKENI. The DNA of the CDR3 is TGTGCCAGCTCACCAAGGACTAGCGGGGGAGGTGAGCAGTTCTTC. It encodes CASSPRTSGGGEQFF.

The rearrangement links TRBV25-1 to TRBJ2-3, with 8 bases matching TRBD2. Germline CDR1 MGHDK, CDR2 SYGVNS. The CDR3 loop spans 17 amino acids. V was pared by 4 bases and J by 0 bases, with 9 bases of the junction left unmatched. CDR3 loop: CASSVFRGGGSTDTQYF. The CDR3 coding sequence is TGTGCCAGCAGTGTGTTTCGGGGCGGGGGGAGCACAGATACGCAGTATTTT.

The chain is built from TRBV6-1 and TRBJ2-5, with 11 nucleotides matching TRBD2. CDR1 and CDR2 (germline): MNHNS, SASEGT. The CDR3 is 15 residues long. V was clipped by 6 bases and J by 7 bases; unmatched bases: 10. The chain's CDR3 is CASRPLAGGTLTQYF. As DNA, the CDR3 is TGTGCCAGCAGACCTCTAGCGGGGGGTACATTGACCCAGTACTTC.

The rearrangement uses TRBV6-5 and TRBJ2-2; D remains ambiguous. Between the trimmed V and J ends, which lost 5 bases and 7 bases, there was a span of 5 bases. This CDR3 has 11 amino acids. Germline loops: CDR1 MNHEY, CDR2 SVGAGI. The CDR3 sequence: CASSNSGELFF. DNA for the CDR3: TGTGCCAGCAGTAATAGCGGGGAGCTGTTTTTT.

This chain links TRBV14 with TRBJ1-2, with D perhaps matching TRBD1 (5 bases). Looked up from germline, CDR1 is SGHDN and CDR2 is FVKESK. The CDR3 is 13 amino acids. V lost 0 bases and J lost 7, with 9 bases in between. In DNA form, the CDR3 reads TGTGCCAGCAGCCAAGAAAAAAGGGGTGGCTACACCTTC. This codes for CASSQEKRGGYTF.

The V call is TRBV6-1, the J call TRBJ2-7; 7 bases match TRBD1. V gave up 2 bases and J gave up 3 bases; unmatched junction bases: 16. The CDR3 has 18 residues. Germline lookup yields CDR1 MNHNS and CDR2 SASEGT. The CDR3, as DNA: TGTGCCAGCAGTGAATTTTGGTCGGGACAGTCCCCAATCTACGAGCAGTACTTC. Its protein is CASSEFWSGQSPIYEQYF.

This chain joins TRBV30 and TRBJ2-5; D possibly corresponds to TRBD2 (6 bases). Trimming left V 2 bases short and J 8 bases short, with 18 bases between. Germline V gives CDR1 GTSNPN, CDR2 SVGIG (reference sequence). This CDR3 spans 14 amino acids. CDR3 residues: CAWSISGPQGTQYF. The CDR3 coding sequence is TGTGCCTGGAGTATCAGCGGGCCTCAAGGTACCCAGTACTTC.

The J gene is TRBJ2-7, the V gene TRBV15; D not certain. Germline values: CDR1 LNHNV, CDR2 YYDKDF (reference sequence). V lost 0 bases to trimming and J lost 4 bases, with 4 bases between them. This CDR3 is 12 amino acids long. The CDR3 here is CATSRDPYEQYF. DNA of the CDR3: TGTGCCACCAGCAGAGACCCATACGAGCAGTACTTC.

Only one count was recorded for this clone. The V gene is TRBV27, the J gene TRBJ2-7; perhaps TRBD1 as D (7 bases). CDR3 length: 14 residues. V was clipped by 3 bases and J by 4 bases, with 13 bases between them. Per germline, CDR1 MNHEY and CDR2 SMNVEV (reference sequence). CDR3 sequence reads: CASSFRGVEYEQYF. The CDR3 DNA sequence: TGTGCCAGCAGTTTCAGGGGGGTCGAATACGAGCAGTACTTC.

The CDR3 DNA sequence: TGTGCCAGCAGCTTAGATTACAGGGGCGAGCAGTACTTC. Translating it yields CASSLDYRGEQYF. This chain links TRBV7-6 with TRBJ2-7, with 7 bases lining up with TRBD1. The CDR3 contains 13 residues. Germline V gene data show CDR1 as SGHVS and CDR2 as FNYEAQ. The trim removed 1 base at V and 6 bases at J, leaving 3 bases unmatched.

The J gene is TRBJ2-5, the V gene TRBV7-2, with 9 bases lining up with TRBD1. The V and J ends lost 4 bases and 4 bases, in that order; junction bases with no gene match: 1. This CDR3 is built from 13 residues. Germline V CDR1 and CDR2: SGHTA, FQGNSA. The CDR3 reads CASSSDRGETQYF. CDR3 nucleotides: TGTGCCAGCAGCTCGGACAGGGGAGAGACCCAGTACTTC.

V and J are TRBV9 and TRBJ2-7, with a weak D call TRBD2 (5 bases). Trimming took off 0 bases at V and 3 bases at J, with 10 bases between the two ends. Germline CDR1 and CDR2: SGDLS and YYNGEE. The CDR3 is 14 amino acids. CDR3 nucleotides: TGTGCCAGCAGCGTAGACGAGGGTCGCTACGAGCAGTACTTC. It yields the protein CASSVDEGRYEQYF. The full variable domain, with the rest looked up from reference TRBV9 and TRBJ2-7, is DSGVTQTPKHLITATGQRVTLRCSPRSGDLSVYWYQQSLDQGLQFLIQYYNGEERAKGNILERFSAQQFPDLHSELNLSSLELGDSALYFCASSVDEGRYEQYFGPGTRLTVT.